Only a few counts were recorded for the clone carrying this TCR beta chain. The entry originates in a study of blood T cell repertoires in COVID-19. Overall study: COVID-19 samples, acute and convalescent, were from the United States, Italy and Spain. T cells, B-cell-depleted T cells, or PBMCs provided the cDNA or gDNA that served as material.

The CDR3 runs 15 residues. Germline CDR1 SGHDT, CDR2 YYEEEE. V gave up 5 bases and J gave up 2 bases, with 17 bases separating them. The authors' processing: Amplification of reference gene primers provided the estimated nucleated cell counts. This table comes from immunoSEQ multiplex PCR, and its TCRdb copy is limited to in-frame clones, with some not included. V and J calls and clone size are copied from that table; D and trimming were computed from the DNA. The data contain about 64,000 clones, about 81% of them singletons. V is TRBV5-6 and J is TRBJ2-7, with a tentative D call TRBD1 (6 bases). Material for sequencing was peripheral blood. The TCR was taken from a human donor in a cohort sampled during active COVID-19. Written as DNA, the CDR3 is TGTGCCAGCAGTACCGGGACAAGGCCGACCTACGAGCAGTACGTC. Encoded protein: CASSTGTRPTYEQYV.